This T cell receptor (beta chain) was sequenced during a study of cytotoxic CD8 clonotypes in ibrutinib-treated CLL. Overall study context: Of a cohort that held some 10 relapsed/refractory and some 14 treatment-naive patients, 17 to 18 were IGHV unmutated. Timing of response sample collection was a median around 12 months after treatment start, with a range of 6 to 36. Broader study findings: Clonality, elevated at ibrutinib response, dropped back toward baseline at progression. Researchers report that baseline clonality outpaced age-matched healthy donors and tracked circulating CD8+ T-cell counts.

Libraries were prepared by immunoSEQ multiplex PCR; TCRdb keeps only in-frame clonotypes and omits some of them. Of approximately 92,000 clones detected, roughly three quarters appear once; the ten largest clones hold just under 25%. Germline V gives CDR1 SGHRS, CDR2 YFSETQ. The CDR3 loop spans 14 amino acids. With V trimmed by 3 bases and J by 2 bases, 4 bases remained unmatched. Note on this clone: The antigen remains undetermined.

The source of this sequence is a human donor with chronic lymphocytic leukemia. The gene calls are TRBV5-1 and TRBJ2-5, with 7 positions matching TRBD1. The sample in question was PBMCs, obtained after 24 months of ibrutinib treatment. For the CDR3, the DNA is TGCGCCAGCAGCTGGACAGGTCCACAAGAGACCCAGTACTTC. This gives the protein CASSWTGPQETQYF. Combining the CDR3 with reference TRBV5-1 and TRBJ2-5 gives the whole variable domain KAGVTQTPRYLIKTRGQQVTLSCSPISGHRSVSWYQQTPGQGLQFLFEYFSETQRNKGNFPGRFSGRQFSNSRSEMNVSTLELGDSALYLCASSWTGPQETQYFGPGTRLLVL.